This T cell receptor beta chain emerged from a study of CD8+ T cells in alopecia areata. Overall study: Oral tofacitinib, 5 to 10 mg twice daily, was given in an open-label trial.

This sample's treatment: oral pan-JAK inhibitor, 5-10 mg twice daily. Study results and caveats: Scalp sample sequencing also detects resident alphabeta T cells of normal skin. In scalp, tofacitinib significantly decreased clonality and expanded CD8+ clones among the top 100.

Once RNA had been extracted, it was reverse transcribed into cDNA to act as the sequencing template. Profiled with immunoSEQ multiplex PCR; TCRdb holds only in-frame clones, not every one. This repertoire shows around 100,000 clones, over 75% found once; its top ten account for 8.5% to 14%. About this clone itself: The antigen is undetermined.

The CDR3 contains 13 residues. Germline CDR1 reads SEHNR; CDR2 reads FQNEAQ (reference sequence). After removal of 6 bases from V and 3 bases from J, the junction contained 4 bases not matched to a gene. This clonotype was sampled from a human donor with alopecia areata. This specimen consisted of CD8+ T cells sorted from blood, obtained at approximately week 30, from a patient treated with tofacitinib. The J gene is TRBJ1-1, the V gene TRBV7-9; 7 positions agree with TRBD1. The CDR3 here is CASRFTGDTEAFF. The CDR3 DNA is TGTGCCAGCAGATTTACAGGGGACACTGAAGCTTTCTTT.